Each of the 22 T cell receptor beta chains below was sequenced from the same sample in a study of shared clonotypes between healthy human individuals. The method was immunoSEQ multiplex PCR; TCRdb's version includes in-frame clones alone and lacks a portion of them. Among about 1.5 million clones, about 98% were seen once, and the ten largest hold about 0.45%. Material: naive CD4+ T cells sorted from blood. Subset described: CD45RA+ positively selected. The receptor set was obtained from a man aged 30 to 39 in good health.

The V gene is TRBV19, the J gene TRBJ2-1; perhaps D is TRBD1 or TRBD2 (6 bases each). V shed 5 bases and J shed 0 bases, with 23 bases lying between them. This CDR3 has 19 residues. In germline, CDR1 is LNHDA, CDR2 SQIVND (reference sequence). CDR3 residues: CASSPRGGPGIGSYNEQFF. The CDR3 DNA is TGTGCCAGTAGTCCTCGAGGGGGGCCCGGGATCGGCTCCTACAATGAGCAGTTCTTC. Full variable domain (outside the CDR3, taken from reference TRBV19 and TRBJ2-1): DGGITQSPKYLFRKEGQNVTLSCEQNLNHDAMYWYRQDPGQGLRLIYYSQIVNDFQKGDIAEGYSVSREKKESFPLTVTSAQKNPTAFYLCASSPRGGPGIGSYNEQFFGPGTRLTVL.

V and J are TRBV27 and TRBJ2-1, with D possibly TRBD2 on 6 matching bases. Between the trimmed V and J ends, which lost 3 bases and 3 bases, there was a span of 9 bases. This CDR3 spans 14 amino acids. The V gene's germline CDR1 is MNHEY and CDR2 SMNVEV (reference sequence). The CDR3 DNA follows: TGTGCCAGCAGTTTTTCGGGAGTCTACAATGAGCAGTTCTTC. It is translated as CASSFSGVYNEQFF.

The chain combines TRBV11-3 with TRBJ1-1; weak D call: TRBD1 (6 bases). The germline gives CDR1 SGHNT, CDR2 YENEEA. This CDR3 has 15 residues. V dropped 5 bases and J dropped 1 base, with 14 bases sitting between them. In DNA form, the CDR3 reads TGTGCCAGCAGCAAAGGGGGGTCGGAGAACACTGAAGCTTTCTTT. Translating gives CASSKGGSENTEAFF.

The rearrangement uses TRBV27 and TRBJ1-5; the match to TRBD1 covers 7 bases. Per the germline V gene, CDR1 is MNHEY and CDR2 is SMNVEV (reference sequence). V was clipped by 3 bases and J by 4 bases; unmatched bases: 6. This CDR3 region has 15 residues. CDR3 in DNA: TGTGCCAGCAGTTTCACAGGGGAAAGGAATCAGCCCCAGCATTTT. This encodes CASSFTGERNQPQHF.

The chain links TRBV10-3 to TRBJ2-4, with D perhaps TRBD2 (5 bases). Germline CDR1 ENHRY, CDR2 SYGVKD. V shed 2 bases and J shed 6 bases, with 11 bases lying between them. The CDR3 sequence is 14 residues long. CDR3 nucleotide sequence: TGTGCCATCAGTGAGCTGGCGGGTAGAAACATTCAGTACTTC. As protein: CAISELAGRNIQYF.

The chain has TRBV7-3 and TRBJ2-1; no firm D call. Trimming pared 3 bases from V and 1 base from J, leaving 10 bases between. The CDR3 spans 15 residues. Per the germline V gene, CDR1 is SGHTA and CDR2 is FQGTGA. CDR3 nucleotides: TGTGCCAGCAGCTTTCAAGCAGGATCCTACAATGAGCAGTTCTTC. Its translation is CASSFQAGSYNEQFF.

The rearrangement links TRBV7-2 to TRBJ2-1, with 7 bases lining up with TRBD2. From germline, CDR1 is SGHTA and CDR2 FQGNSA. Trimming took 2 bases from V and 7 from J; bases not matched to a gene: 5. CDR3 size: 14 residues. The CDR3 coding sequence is TGTGCCAGCAGCTTATACGGCGGGAGTAATGAGCAGTTCTTC. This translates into CASSLYGGSNEQFF.

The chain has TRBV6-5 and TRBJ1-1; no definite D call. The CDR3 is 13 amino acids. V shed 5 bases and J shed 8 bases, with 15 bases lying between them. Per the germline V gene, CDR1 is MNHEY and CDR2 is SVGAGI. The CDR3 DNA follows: TGTGCCAGCAGTACCCGTGGATCCCAAGAAGCTTTCTTT. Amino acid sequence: CASSTRGSQEAFF.

Written as DNA, the CDR3 is TGTGCCAGCAGTGCAGGGCCCACTTACAATGAGCAGTTCTTC. This codes for CASSAGPTYNEQFF. The rearrangement links TRBV6-1 to TRBJ2-1, with D possibly being TRBD1 (5 bases). Per germline, CDR1 MNHNS and CDR2 SASEGT. The CDR3 contains 14 residues. V was shortened by 4 bases and J by 4 bases, with 11 bases between the two germline ends.

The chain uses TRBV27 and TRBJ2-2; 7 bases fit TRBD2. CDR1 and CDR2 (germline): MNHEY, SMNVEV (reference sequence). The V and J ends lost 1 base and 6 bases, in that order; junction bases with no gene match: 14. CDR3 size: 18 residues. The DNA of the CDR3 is TGTGCCAGCAGTTTATTCGCATCAAAGCGGGACTCCTCCGGGGAGCTGTTTTTT. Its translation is CASSLFASKRDSSGELFF.

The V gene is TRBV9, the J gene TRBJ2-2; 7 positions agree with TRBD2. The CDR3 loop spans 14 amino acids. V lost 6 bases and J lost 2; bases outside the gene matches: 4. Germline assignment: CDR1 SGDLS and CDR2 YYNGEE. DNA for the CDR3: TGTGCCAGCAAGACTAGCTCTAACACCGGGGAGCTGTTTTTT. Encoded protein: CASKTSSNTGELFF.

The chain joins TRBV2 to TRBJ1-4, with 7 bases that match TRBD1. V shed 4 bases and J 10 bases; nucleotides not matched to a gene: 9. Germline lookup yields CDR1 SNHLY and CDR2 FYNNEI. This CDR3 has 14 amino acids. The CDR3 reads CASSGLRQGGKLFF. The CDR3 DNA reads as TGTGCCAGCAGTGGGTTGAGACAGGGCGGAAAACTGTTTTTT.

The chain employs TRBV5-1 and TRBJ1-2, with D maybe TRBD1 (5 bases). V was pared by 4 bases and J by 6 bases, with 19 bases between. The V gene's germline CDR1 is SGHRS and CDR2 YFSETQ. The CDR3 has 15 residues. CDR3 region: CASSQGPSWTDGYTF. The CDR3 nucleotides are TGCGCCAGCAGCCAGGGACCCTCATGGACCGATGGCTACACCTTC.

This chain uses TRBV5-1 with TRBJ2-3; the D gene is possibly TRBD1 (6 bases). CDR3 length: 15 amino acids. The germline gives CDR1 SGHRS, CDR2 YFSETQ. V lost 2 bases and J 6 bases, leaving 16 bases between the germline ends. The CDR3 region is CASSFPPGASDTQYF. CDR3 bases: TGCGCCAGCAGCTTTCCCCCAGGGGCGTCCGATACGCAGTATTTT.

The CDR3 loop is CASSLVTGSDYEQYF. CDR3 in DNA: TGCGCCAGCAGCTTGGTAACAGGGTCAGACTACGAGCAGTACTTC. This chain connects TRBV5-1 to TRBJ2-7; D possibly corresponds to TRBD1 (6 bases). There are 15 residues in the CDR3. V gave up 0 bases and J gave up 3 bases, with 13 bases separating them. The germline V gene has CDR1 SGHRS and CDR2 YFSETQ.

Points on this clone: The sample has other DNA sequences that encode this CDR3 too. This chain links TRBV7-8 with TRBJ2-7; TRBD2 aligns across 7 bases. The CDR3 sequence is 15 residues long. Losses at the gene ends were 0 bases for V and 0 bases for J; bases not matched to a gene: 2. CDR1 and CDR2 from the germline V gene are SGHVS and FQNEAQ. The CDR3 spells CASSLAGGSSYEQYF. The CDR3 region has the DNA TGTGCCAGCAGCTTAGCGGGAGGGAGCTCCTACGAGCAGTACTTC.

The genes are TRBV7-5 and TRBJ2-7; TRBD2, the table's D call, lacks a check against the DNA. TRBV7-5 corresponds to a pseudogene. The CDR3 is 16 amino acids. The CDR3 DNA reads TGTGCCAGAAGCGTGAAACCGGGACTAGCCTCCTACGAGCAGTACTTC. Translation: CARSVKPGLASYEQYF.

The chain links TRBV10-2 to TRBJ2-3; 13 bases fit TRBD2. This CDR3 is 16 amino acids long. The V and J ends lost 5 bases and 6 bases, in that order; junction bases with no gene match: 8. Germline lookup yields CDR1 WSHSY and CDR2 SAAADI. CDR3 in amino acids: CASSLTSGRASDTQYF. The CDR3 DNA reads TGCGCCAGCAGTCTTACTAGCGGGAGGGCCTCCGATACGCAGTATTTT.

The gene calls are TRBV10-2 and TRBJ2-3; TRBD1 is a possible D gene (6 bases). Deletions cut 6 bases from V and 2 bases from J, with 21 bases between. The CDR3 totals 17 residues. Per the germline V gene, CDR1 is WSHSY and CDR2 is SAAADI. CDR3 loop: CASSPDRLRSFTDTQYF. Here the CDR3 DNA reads TGCGCCAGCAGCCCCGACAGGTTAAGGTCTTTCACAGATACGCAGTATTTT.

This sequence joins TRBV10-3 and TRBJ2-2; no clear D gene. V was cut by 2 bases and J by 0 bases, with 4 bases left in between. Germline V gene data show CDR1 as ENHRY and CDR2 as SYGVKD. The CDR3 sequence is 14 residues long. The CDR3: CAISEGPNTGELFF. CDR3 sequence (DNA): TGTGCCATCAGTGAGGGACCGAACACCGGGGAGCTGTTTTTT.

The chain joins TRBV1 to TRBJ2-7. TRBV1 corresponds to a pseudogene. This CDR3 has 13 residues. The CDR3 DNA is TGCACCAGCAGCCAAGCCGGATTCTACGAGCAGTACTTC. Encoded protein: CTSSQAGFYEQYF.

The CDR3 reads CASSPGSGAFGEYF. CDR3 DNA sequence: TGTGCCAGCTCACCAGGGTCGGGGGCCTTCGGAGAGTACTTC. V is TRBV18 and J is TRBJ2-7; either TRBD1 or TRBD2 may supply D (6 bases each). V shed 2 bases and J shed 11 bases, with 19 bases lying between them. CDR1 KGHSH and CDR2 LQKENI come from the germline V gene. This CDR3 has 14 amino acids.